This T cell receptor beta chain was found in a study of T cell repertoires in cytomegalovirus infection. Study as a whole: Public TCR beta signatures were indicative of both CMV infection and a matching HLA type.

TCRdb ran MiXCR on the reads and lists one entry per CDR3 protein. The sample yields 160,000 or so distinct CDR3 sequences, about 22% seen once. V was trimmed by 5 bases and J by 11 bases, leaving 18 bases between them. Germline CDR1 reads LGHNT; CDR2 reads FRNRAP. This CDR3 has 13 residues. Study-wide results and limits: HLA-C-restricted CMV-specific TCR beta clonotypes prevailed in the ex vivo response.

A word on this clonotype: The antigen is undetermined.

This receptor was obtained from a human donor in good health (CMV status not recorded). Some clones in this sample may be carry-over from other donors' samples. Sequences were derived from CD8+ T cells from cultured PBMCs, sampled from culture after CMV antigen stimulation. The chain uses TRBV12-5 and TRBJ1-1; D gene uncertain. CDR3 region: CASGPGAPNGAFF. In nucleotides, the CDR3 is TGTGCTAGTGGTCCCGGCGCTCCCAATGGGGCTTTCTTT.